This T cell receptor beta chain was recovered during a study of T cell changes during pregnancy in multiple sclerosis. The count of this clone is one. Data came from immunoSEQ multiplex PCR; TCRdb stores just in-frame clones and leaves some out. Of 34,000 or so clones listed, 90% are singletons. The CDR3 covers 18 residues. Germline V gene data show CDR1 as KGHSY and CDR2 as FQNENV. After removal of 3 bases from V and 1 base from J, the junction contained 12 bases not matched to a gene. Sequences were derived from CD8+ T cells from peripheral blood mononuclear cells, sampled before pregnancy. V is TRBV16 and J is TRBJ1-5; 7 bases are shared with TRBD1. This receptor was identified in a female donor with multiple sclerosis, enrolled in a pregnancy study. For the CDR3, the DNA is TGTGCCAGCAGCCATGATCCGGACAGGAGGAAGAGCAATCAGCCCCAGCATTTT. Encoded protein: CASSHDPDRRKSNQPQHF.